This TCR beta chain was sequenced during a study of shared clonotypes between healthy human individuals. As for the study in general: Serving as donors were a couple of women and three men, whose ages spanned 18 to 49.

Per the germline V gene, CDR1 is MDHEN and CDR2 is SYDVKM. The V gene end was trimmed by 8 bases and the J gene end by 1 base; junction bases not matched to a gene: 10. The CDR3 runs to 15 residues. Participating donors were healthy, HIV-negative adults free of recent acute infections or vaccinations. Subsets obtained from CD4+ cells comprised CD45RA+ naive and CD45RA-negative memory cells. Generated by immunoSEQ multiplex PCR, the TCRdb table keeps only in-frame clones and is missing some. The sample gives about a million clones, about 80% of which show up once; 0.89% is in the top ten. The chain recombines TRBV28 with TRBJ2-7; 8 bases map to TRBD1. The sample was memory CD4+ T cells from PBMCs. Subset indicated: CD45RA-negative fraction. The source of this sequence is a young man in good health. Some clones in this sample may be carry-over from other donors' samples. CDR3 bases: TGTGCCAGCTTTACTACAGGACAGGGATCCTACGAGCAGTACTTC. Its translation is CASFTTGQGSYEQYF.